This TCR beta chain came from a study of cytomegalovirus exposure and HLA in healthy donors listed by TCRdb under 2017. Study-wide context: An earlier analysis of roughly 570 of the donors reported 276 Gb of sequence data and some 110 million unique TCR beta sequences obtained from about 179 million T cells. The study aimed to test whether cataloging public T cell receptors could reveal signatures of past pathogen exposure. High-throughput TCR immunosequencing, statistical association of individual TCRs with disease status, and machine learning were combined to predict cytomegalovirus infection status. Around 330 gigabases of sequencing data and around 88 million unique TCR sequences made up an early release that covered roughly 670 HLA-typed donors. Along with the approximately 700-subject first cohort, a separate validation cohort of more than 90 different subjects was used. Donor age, sex, ethnicity and CMV serostatus were compiled together with the repertoire data. HLA typing covered class I and class II loci at four-digit resolution. Among 398 genotyped donors of the cohort, an average of about 220,000 unique TCR beta nucleotide sequences was sequenced per donor, of which about 19% were non-productive. The number of donors typed differed by locus, with roughly 620-630 for A, B, C, DRB1 and DQB1, around 500 for DQA1, 600 to 610 for DPA1, and some 450 for DPB1. Of the 398 genotyped donors, over 65% fell in the genetic ancestry cluster associated with self-reported Caucasian donors. A later genetic analysis took genome-wide SNP genotypes for about 55% of the 666 donors and used that subset as a discovery cohort. An earlier analysis of around 580 of the donors used high-throughput TCR beta sequencing to judge whether each TCR beta V gene segment behaved as functional or pseudogenic. Roughly five DR-DQ haplotypes were treated as single units for association and clustering because of strong linkage in the cohort. To study patterns of TCR occurrence, a later analysis re-analyzed previously published TCR beta repertoires from just over 650 donors and added high-resolution HLA genotyping. Rather than using new phenotypic data, the later analysis identified candidate immune exposures from TCR beta sequences and from how often those sequences occurred across donors. The study used immunosequencing to profile the T cell repertoires of some 600 subjects and linked those repertoires to cytomegalovirus serostatus. All discovery cohort repertoires had been generated using a single sequencing platform.

The cohort was made up of under 800 healthy bone marrow donors. At the time of sampling, all cohort members were nominally healthy, though unrecorded immune exposures were likely present. The donor was CMV seronegative and belonged to the group of more than 300 seronegative cohort members. Each donor provided a peripheral blood sample, and peripheral blood mononuclear cells were used for TCR beta sequencing. Genomic DNA was extracted from the blood cell samples with the Qiagen DNeasy Blood Extraction Kit. Library construction relied on the immunoSEQ multiplex PCR assay. For the multiplex PCR, a mixture combining 60 forward primers for TCR Vbeta segments and 13 reverse primers for TCR Jbeta segments was used. Amplification of the CDR3 region of rearranged TCR beta genes was performed with a multiplex PCR assay on genomic DNA. On the Illumina HiSeq System, the amplified TCR beta libraries were sequenced as 87-base-pair reads. On the authors' methods: A later analysis tallied around 80 million unique TCR beta chains across the roughly 610 repertoires, and some 10 million of those chains were shared by two or more donors. Raw reads were error-corrected and collapsed into unique sequences by a nearest-neighbor algorithm in which closely related sequences were merged to remove PCR and sequencing errors. V, D and J gene segments were assigned by aligning CDR3 sequences to IMGT reference sequences. For a sequence to be retained, a match of at least six nucleotides was required to both a V gene segment and a J gene segment. Rearrangements were classified as productive when the CDR3 lacked stop codons and remained in frame with V and J, and all other rearrangements were classified as non-productive. Following IMGT convention, CDR3 was defined as the stretch from the second conserved V-encoded cysteine up to the conserved J-encoded phenylalanine. In an earlier analysis of around 570 of the donors, sequences lacking an unambiguous match to a single V gene segment were excluded. An earlier analysis of around 600 of the donors classified V segments as functional when productive rearrangements were above 56.7% and as segregating when the standard deviation between donors was above 5%. A statistical classification framework was developed to diagnose cytomegalovirus status using the catalog of TCR beta chain sequences. A later analysis assigned V and J genes by comparing TCR nucleotide sequences with IMGT/GENE-DB human TR gene sequences. In a later analysis, CDR3 sequences and most-parsimonious VDJ recombination scenarios were assigned using the TCRdist pipeline. A later analysis defined each TCR beta chain by its CDR3 amino acid sequence plus V-gene family, and excluded reads lacking a unique V-gene family. In a later analysis, 500 to 650 highly shared, low-generation-probability nucleotide sequences were removed to address suspected cross-contamination and a sequencing artifact. For each public chain, a later analysis derived a clonal expansion index from normalized ranks of inferred template counts within each repertoire. A later analysis computed generation probabilities with a VDJ recombination model fitted to out-of-frame rearrangements, and checked the results against IGoR. A later analysis scored TCR-TCR, TCR-HLA and TCR-CMV co-occurrence with hypergeometric tests, applying a repertoire-size bias correction to TCR pairs. To estimate false discovery rates, a later analysis permuted the HLA or CMV assignments 20 times. A later analysis grouped co-occurring TCRs with DBSCAN, adding TCRdist sequence similarity when clustering within HLA-allele-positive subsets. For co-occurrence clustering, repertoires with fewer than 30,000 or more than 120,000 public chains were excluded, along with four to six repertoires with anomalous nucleotide sharing. Drawn from immuneACCESS, this table holds only the in-frame rearrangements with V and J called that TCRdb kept. Clones are partly lost; checked studies trace under half to an unresolved V gene and leave the rest unexplained. V and J calls and clone size are as listed in that table; D and trimming were resolved from the DNA. The sample table holds hundreds of thousands of clones, of which 75% to 90% were seen once. Under 0.85% of the sample is held by the ten biggest clonotypes.

Of note for this clone: Its antigen is not yet known. Per-base qualities were not stored, and no clone one base away is much larger.

General study outcomes and caveats: Compared with the roughly 670-donor mean, donors in an Asian-associated ancestry cluster had fewer N-insertions in productive TCRs, according to a later genetic analysis. According to a later analysis, TCR association rates differed among HLA loci, with DRB1 alleles showing the most associated TCRs and HLA-C alleles showing the fewest. The classifier was reported to diagnose cytomegalovirus status with high specificity and sensitivity in both the original and validation cohorts. Several of the top co-occurrence clusters appeared to be linked to parvovirus B19, influenza, CMV and Epstein-Barr virus, according to a later analysis. A cluster of highly shared sequence variants was judged likely to be a technical artifact of the sequencing pipeline. In this cohort, only TCR beta chains were sequenced, and detectable features were limited by the absence of alpha or paired-chain data. The presence/absence analyses assumed that sequencing depth was roughly uniform across donors, and that assumption may not be true. In vitro tests confirmed that a few of the cytomegalovirus-associated TCR beta chains recognize cytomegalovirus antigens. In the study, some 160 TCR beta chains were listed as associated with cytomegalovirus. When HLA alleles, especially DR and DQ, strongly co-occurred, TCR associations were difficult to assign to individual alleles. In a later genetic analysis, a missense DCLRE1C variant was associated with V-gene and J-gene trimming of TCR beta chains, and the association was replicated in an independent cohort. A later analysis found that most CMV-associated TCR beta chains appeared HLA-restricted, with HLA associations seemingly driven largely by CMV exposure. The authors suggested that the approach could potentially be extended to other disease states and immunological phenotypes. Compared with equally common non-associated chains, HLA-associated TCR beta chains in a later analysis were more clonally expanded and had lower generation probabilities. At a false discovery rate of 0.05, a later analysis linked under 20,000 TCR beta sequences to specific HLA alleles. The only immune exposure information available for the cohort was CMV serostatus. A further reported finding was that TCR beta sequences accurately predicted the HLA-A and HLA-B alleles for most subjects in the first cohort. In an earlier analysis of 587 of the donors, most TCR beta V segments were observed in productive rearrangements about 90% or about 30% of the time, broadly matching IMGT annotations. While some public TCRs were present in many individuals, most TCR sequences turned up only very rarely across donors. Some IMGT-functional V segments, including TRBV6-2 and TRBV6-3, could not be distinguished by the 87-base-pair reads and were therefore excluded. Correlated functional status among segregating V segments might be attributable to linkage disequilibrium, but an unknown experimental factor could not be ruled out. Because HLA typing was unavailable for some donors at each locus, only the typed subset was used in association tests. Because counts were too low, under 20 rarely observed V segments, including chromosome 9 orphons, were left out of the earlier analysis of some 640 of the donors.

V loses 1 base at its end and J loses 5 bases; junction bases beyond the gene matches: 8. The germline V gene (reference sequence) gives CDR1 as LNHDA and CDR2 as SQIVND. The CDR3, from cysteine to phenylalanine, totals 15 residues. The DNA shown is the 45-base CDR3, in frame from base 1. This TCR was recovered from a boy younger than 10 in good health and CMV-seronegative. The chain links TRBV19 with TRBJ2-7, with 7 central nucleotides matching TRBD2. The specimen sequenced was PBMCs. The DNA sequence is given as TGTGCCAGTAGTATAGGCACCAGGACTAGGAACGAGCAGTACTTC. Its product reads: CASSIGTRTRNEQYF.